Presented here are 20 T cell receptor beta chains from one specimen sequenced in a study of blood T cells in healthy people across ages. The authors ran a second PCR of about 6 to 11 cycles using a sample-barcoded 5' primer and a J-beta primer mix. TCRdb called the 5' RACE reads again in MiXCR, with one record for every CDR3 protein. The repertoire holds just under 900,000 distinct CDR3 sequences, with more than 25% as singletons. Sequenced material: blood. These TCRs come from a woman over 75 in good health.

The rearrangement links TRBV12-3 or TRBV12-4 to TRBJ2-3; possibly TRBD2 for D (5 bases). The CDR3 spans 14 residues. Trimming pared 5 bases from V and 4 bases from J, leaving 13 bases between. CDR3 loop: CASSTGVAADTQYF. CDR3 in DNA: TGTGCCAGCAGTACCGGGGTAGCTGCAGATACGCAGTATTTT.

This clonotype appeared many times. This rearrangement joins TRBV6-6 to TRBJ2-7; D is unclear. Germline V gene sequence: CDR1 MNHNY, CDR2 SVGAGI (reference sequence). The CDR3 spans 13 residues. The V gene lost 3 bases and the J gene lost 2 bases, with 8 bases spanning the gap. CDR3 sequence: CASSYTNPYEQYF. The CDR3 nucleotides read TGTGCCAGCAGTTATACTAACCCCTACGAGCAGTACTTC.

Concerning this clonotype itself: This may stem from a read error, because a much larger clone lies one nucleotide away. This rearrangement joins TRBV7-2 to TRBJ2-7; D gene ambiguous. The length of the CDR3 is 12 residues. Germline CDR1 reads SGHTA; CDR2 reads FQGNSA. V shed 2 bases and J shed 7 bases, with 9 bases lying between them. This CDR3 reads CASSLINNEQYF. The CDR3, as DNA: TGTGCCAGCAGCTTAATTAACAATGAGCAGTACTTC.

This clonotype was counted at least ten times. The chain carries TRBV7-2 and TRBJ1-5; D ambiguous. Trimming cost V 1 base and J 3 bases, with 10 bases left between them. The germline V gene encodes CDR1 SGHTA and CDR2 FQGNSA. The CDR3 length is 15 residues. CDR3 nucleotide sequence: TGTGCCAGCAGCTTAGTCGCCGGGTCCAATCAGCCCCAGCATTTT. Translated: CASSLVAGSNQPQHF.

A word on this clonotype: This may arise from a read error, as a much more abundant clone is one base away. The gene calls are TRBV4-3 and TRBJ1-2; 7 bases are a match to TRBD1. The CDR3 covers 15 residues. From germline, CDR1 is LGHNA and CDR2 YSLEER. V shed 7 bases and J 5 bases; nucleotides not matched to a gene: 13. The CDR3 loop is CASNQKQGSNYGYTF. CDR3 DNA sequence: TGCGCCAGCAACCAGAAACAGGGGAGTAATTATGGCTACACCTTC.

This clonotype was counted a few times. A read error is likely, as this CDR3 ends without the conserved phenylalanine or tryptophan. The V call is TRBV20-1, the J call TRBJ1-6, with 9 bases fitting TRBD1. The germline CDR1 and CDR2 sequences are DFQATT and SNEGSKA (reference sequence). V lost 4 bases and J lost 5; bases outside the gene matches: 6. The CDR3 runs 15 residues. The DNA of the CDR3 is TGCAGTGCTAAGGACAGGGGAGGGAATAATTCACCCCTCCACGTT. This encodes CSAKDRGGNNSPLHV.

This clonotype has ten or more counts. The chain links TRBV3-1 to TRBJ1-2, with D uncertain. The CDR3 covers 14 residues. Germline CDR1 LGHDT, CDR2 YNNKEL (reference sequence). V was pared by 3 bases and J by 0 bases, with 8 bases between. In DNA form, the CDR3 reads TGTGCCAGCAGCCAGTACAGAGCTAACTATGGCTACACCTTC. The encoded protein is CASSQYRANYGYTF.

This clonotype appeared many times. This chain joins TRBV12-3 or TRBV12-4 and TRBJ1-1, with D possibly being TRBD1 (5 bases). This CDR3 comprises 14 residues. V lost 8 bases and J 3 bases, leaving 16 bases between the germline ends. The CDR3 DNA reads TGTGCCAGCGGCCGGGCAGGGTTGGACACTGAAGCTTTCTTT. It yields the protein CASGRAGLDTEAFF.

This clonotype was counted at least ten times. V gene TRBV29-1 combines with J gene TRBJ2-7; D gene unclear. Deletions cut 4 bases from V and 1 base from J, with 8 bases between. The germline gives CDR1 SQVTM, CDR2 ANQGSEA. The CDR3 covers 12 residues. CDR3 sequence: CSVGSFSYEQYF. The CDR3 DNA is TGCAGCGTTGGTTCTTTTTCCTACGAGCAGTACTTC.

This clonotype has more than one count but fewer than ten. V gene TRBV6-2 or TRBV6-3 combines with J gene TRBJ1-5, with TRBD1 matching over 12 bases. CDR3 length: 19 residues. After removal of 2 bases from V and 2 bases from J, the junction contained 10 bases not matched to a gene. Looked up from germline, CDR1 is MNHEY and CDR2 is SVGEGT. CDR3 sequence reads: CASSYAPPGTGGGNQPQHF. The CDR3 nucleotides read TGTGCCAGCAGTTACGCTCCCCCCGGGACAGGGGGCGGCAATCAGCCCCAGCATTTT.

This clonotype was counted a few times. The chain joins TRBV18 to TRBJ2-5; TRBD2 is a possible D gene (10 bases). The CDR3 runs 21 residues. CDR1 is KGHSH, CDR2 LQKENI, per germline. V lost 3 bases and J lost 5, with 34 bases in between. In DNA form, the CDR3 reads TGTGCCAGCTCACCTAATCCCGGACAGGGGACCGGAACTAGCGGGGTTGAGACCCAGTACTTC. Its translation: CASSPNPGQGTGTSGVETQYF.

This clonotype was found many times. The chain joins TRBV12-3 or TRBV12-4 to TRBJ1-2; no clear D gene. The CDR3 has 11 residues. V was cut by 4 bases and J by 4 bases, with 4 bases left in between. The CDR3 loop reads CASSSGYGYTF. CDR3 sequence (DNA): TGTGCCAGCAGTTCAGGCTATGGCTACACCTTC.

For this clonotype: This may arise from a read error, as a much more abundant clone is one base away. This rearrangement joins TRBV4-2 to TRBJ1-1, with 7 bases lining up with TRBD1. The CDR3 totals 15 residues. Per germline, CDR1 LGHNA and CDR2 YNFKEQ. J lost 3 bases, V lost 4 bases, and 8 bases had no gene match. In DNA, the CDR3 is TGTGCCAGCAGCCCCCGGGACAGAATCCACACTGAAGCTTTCTTT. Its translation: CASSPRDRIHTEAFF.

V gene TRBV25-1 combines with J gene TRBJ2-5, with TRBD1 identical over 7 bases. CDR1 and CDR2 from the germline V gene are MGHDK and SYGVNS. This CDR3 contains 15 residues. V shed 5 bases and J 2 bases; nucleotides not matched to a gene: 8. CDR3 sequence: CASSKPTGQQETQYF. The CDR3 DNA reads as TGTGCCAGCAGTAAACCTACGGGACAGCAAGAGACCCAGTACTTC.

The chain has TRBV24-1 and TRBJ2-3, with D uncertain. The CDR3 sequence is 13 residues long. Germline V gene sequence: CDR1 KGHDR, CDR2 SFDVKD. Trimming removed 3 bases at V and 0 bases at J, with 3 bases between. The CDR3 coding sequence is TGTGCCACCAGTGATCCTAGCACAGATACGCAGTATTTT. This encodes CATSDPSTDTQYF.

As to this clonotype: Germline is not matched at one junction end, which may reflect a read error. The V call is TRBV6-5, the J call TRBJ1-1; D gene unclear. The CDR3 is 14 residues long. CDR1 is MNHEY and CDR2 is SVGAGI in the germline V gene. The CDR3 bases are TGTGCCAGCAGGTACTCATTCCGAGGCGAACTTGCTTTCTTT. Protein sequence: CASRYSFRGELAFF.

This clonotype has ten or more counts. This chain links TRBV7-2 with TRBJ2-3; D possibly corresponds to TRBD2 (6 bases). This CDR3 comprises 17 residues. Germline CDR1 reads SGHTA; CDR2 reads FQGNSA. The V and J ends lost 1 base and 4 bases respectively, with 18 bases between them. The CDR3 DNA follows: TGTGCCAGCAGCTTAGGTTGGGTCGGGGGAACTTCAGATACGCAGTATTTT. Translated, it gives CASSLGWVGGTSDTQYF.

At least ten counts were recorded for this clonotype. V gene TRBV12-3 or TRBV12-4 combines with J gene TRBJ1-4, with D perhaps TRBD1 (5 bases). The CDR3 contains 17 residues. Trimming left V 4 bases short and J 7 bases short, with 22 bases between. CDR3 bases: TGTGCCAGCAGTTCCCGGGACTGGACGGGCCTTAGTGAAAAACTGTTTTTT. This translates into CASSSRDWTGLSEKLFF.

This clonotype came up a few times. V gene TRBV5-6 combines with J gene TRBJ2-3, with 10 bases fitting TRBD2. V lost 1 base, J lost 4 bases, and 3 bases stayed unmatched. CDR3 size: 15 residues. Germline V CDR1 and CDR2: SGHDT, YYEEEE. This chain's CDR3 is CASSLISGGADTQYF. CDR3 bases: TGTGCCAGCAGCTTGATCAGCGGGGGGGCAGATACGCAGTATTTT.

V is TRBV4-1 and J is TRBJ2-1, with D maybe TRBD2 (6 bases). The CDR3 runs 20 residues. Germline assignment: CDR1 MGHRA and CDR2 YSYEKL. With 4 bases removed from V and 0 bases from J, the gap between germline ends came to 25 bases. The CDR3 DNA reads TGCGCCAGCAGCCGCACGTGGCGGGGCGAAGAATTCGTCTCCTACAATGAGCAGTTCTTC. Residues: CASSRTWRGEEFVSYNEQFF.